This T cell receptor (beta chain) originates from a study of PD-1 blockade in classical Hodgkin lymphoma. The protocol was immunoSEQ multiplex PCR, while the TCRdb copy is restricted to in-frame clones and leaves out a portion. The table records tens of thousands of clones, around 76% of them present only once. Time point noted: cycle 4 day 1 (C4D1), after five to seven weeks of nivolumab. Each patient's relapse followed autologous stem cell transplantation, and brentuximab vedotin exposure varied. This CDR3 region has 18 residues. CDR1 is WNHNN, CDR2 SYGVQD, per germline (reference sequence). J was trimmed by 0 bases and V by 4 bases; bases with no gene match: 7.

The rearrangement links TRBV10-1 to TRBJ2-6, with 9 bases lining up with TRBD1. This receptor was identified in a human donor with classical Hodgkin lymphoma. This specimen consisted of peripheral blood mononuclear cells (PBMCs), obtained before the fourth cycle of nivolumab. CDR3 amino acids: CASSVETGGVSGANVLTF. The CDR3 DNA sequence: TGCGCCAGCAGTGTAGAGACAGGGGGTGTCTCTGGGGCCAACGTCCTGACTTTC.